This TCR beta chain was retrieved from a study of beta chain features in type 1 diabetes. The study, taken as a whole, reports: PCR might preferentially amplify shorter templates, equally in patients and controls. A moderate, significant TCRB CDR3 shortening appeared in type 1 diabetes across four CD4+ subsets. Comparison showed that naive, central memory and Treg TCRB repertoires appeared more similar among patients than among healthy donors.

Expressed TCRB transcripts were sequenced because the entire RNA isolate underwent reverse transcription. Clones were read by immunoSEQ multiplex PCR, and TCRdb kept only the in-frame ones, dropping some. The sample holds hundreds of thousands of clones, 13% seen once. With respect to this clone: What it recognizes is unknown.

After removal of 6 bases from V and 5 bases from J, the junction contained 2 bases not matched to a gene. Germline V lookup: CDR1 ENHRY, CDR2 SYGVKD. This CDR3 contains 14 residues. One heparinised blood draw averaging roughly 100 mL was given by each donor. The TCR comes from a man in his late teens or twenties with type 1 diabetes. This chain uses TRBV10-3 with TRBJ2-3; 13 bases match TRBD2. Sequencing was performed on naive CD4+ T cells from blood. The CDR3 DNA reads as TGTGCCATCAGGAGACTAGCGGGGGGAGATACGCAGTATTTT. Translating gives CAIRRLAGGDTQYF.